The 6 T cell receptor beta chains below were found in one sample sequenced in a study of cytotoxic CD8 clonotypes in ibrutinib-treated CLL. This table comes from immunoSEQ multiplex PCR, and its TCRdb copy is limited to in-frame clones, with some not included. The sample contains about 130,000 clones, less than 90% of which appear only once. Sequencing was performed on PBMCs, taken after 24 months of ibrutinib treatment. These receptors were obtained from a human donor with chronic lymphocytic leukemia.

The chain joins TRBV29-1 to TRBJ2-1; 10 bases are shared with TRBD2. V lost 2 bases and J lost 6; bases outside the gene matches: 1. The CDR3 is 13 residues long. From germline, CDR1 is SQVTM and CDR2 ANQGSEA. The CDR3 region is CSVELAGANEQFF. CDR3 sequence (DNA): TGCAGCGTTGAACTAGCGGGGGCCAATGAGCAGTTCTTC.

This rearrangement joins TRBV5-4 to TRBJ2-3; the D gene is possibly TRBD2 (7 bases). CDR1 SGHNT and CDR2 YYREEE come from the germline V gene (reference sequence). The V and J ends lost 0 bases and 2 bases respectively, with 19 bases between them. The CDR3 is 18 residues long. The CDR3 sequence is CASSLGIGRGPTTDTQYF. CDR3 DNA: TGTGCCAGCAGCTTGGGCATCGGGCGGGGGCCCACCACAGATACGCAGTATTTT.

The chain uses TRBV19 and TRBJ2-5; D remains unclear. This CDR3 is 14 amino acids long. Trimming shortened V by 3 bases and J by 1 base, and 9 bases separated the two germline ends. CDR1 is LNHDA, CDR2 SQIVND, per germline (reference sequence). CDR3 amino acids: CASSIYGVQETQYF. CDR3 coding DNA: TGTGCCAGTAGTATCTACGGAGTCCAAGAGACCCAGTACTTC. The full variable domain, its missing parts supplied by reference TRBV19 and TRBJ2-5, is DGGITQSPKYLFRKEGQNVTLSCEQNLNHDAMYWYRQDPGQGLRLIYYSQIVNDFQKGDIAEGYSVSREKKESFPLTVTSAQKNPTAFYLCASSIYGVQETQYFGPGTRLLVL.

This clone turned up a few times. The chain recombines TRBV5-4 with TRBJ2-3; tentative D call: TRBD1 (6 bases). Germline V lookup: CDR1 SGHNT, CDR2 YYREEE (reference sequence). Deletions cut 0 bases from V and 4 bases from J, with 9 bases between. The CDR3 has 14 residues. The CDR3 region is CASSLDQGPDTQYF. The CDR3 coding sequence is TGTGCCAGCAGCTTGGATCAGGGGCCAGATACGCAGTATTTT.

The chain's CDR3 is CASSPRAGGLQETQYF. In DNA form, the CDR3 reads TGTGCCAGCAGTCCGCGCGCAGGGGGCCTCCAAGAGACCCAGTACTTC. The rearrangement links TRBV27 to TRBJ2-5; 8 nucleotides agree with TRBD1. V trimming: 5 bases; J trimming: 1 base; junction bases outside the gene matches: 9. This CDR3 region has 16 residues. Germline loops: CDR1 MNHEY, CDR2 SMNVEV (reference sequence).

This clone showed up just a few times. This chain joins TRBV11-2 and TRBJ1-1, with D hard to call. Germline values: CDR1 SGHAT, CDR2 FQNNGV. The CDR3 covers 14 residues. V shed 6 bases and J shed 0 bases, with 11 bases lying between them. CDR3 in amino acids: CASRLTGMNTEAFF. Here the CDR3 DNA reads TGTGCCAGCAGGTTGACGGGTATGAACACTGAAGCTTTCTTT.